One and the same sample provided the 32 T cell receptor beta chains below, sequenced in a study of post-analysis software for immune sequencing data. cDNA libraries of TCR beta carried unique molecular identifiers. TCRdb re-called the PCR reads through MiXCR, storing one row per CDR3 protein. The data contain 650,000 to 850,000 distinct CDR3 sequences, roughly half of them singletons. For these TCRs, the target antigens are not known. Study outcomes and limitations: The five TRBV segments detected at higher frequency in patients than in controls included TRBV5-6, TRBV5-1 and TRBV20-1.

Material for sequencing was blood. These receptor sequences come from a girl between 10 and 17 years old with multiple sclerosis.

This CDR3 is CSASGGAFYNEQFF. The CDR3 DNA reads TGCAGTGCTAGCGGGGGGGCGTTCTACAATGAGCAGTTCTTC. This chain uses TRBV20-1 with TRBJ2-1, with 8 bases aligning to TRBD2. This CDR3 is 14 amino acids long. The junction had 4 bases not matched to a gene; V was cut back by 3 bases and J by 3 bases. CDR1 and CDR2 from the germline V gene are DFQATT and SNEGSKA (reference sequence).

The chain links TRBV20-1 to TRBJ2-3, with D perhaps matching TRBD2 (5 bases). Between the trimmed V and J ends, which lost 5 bases and 4 bases, there was a span of 16 bases. Germline V CDR1 and CDR2: DFQATT, SNEGSKA (reference sequence). The CDR3 has 14 amino acids. CDR3 amino acids: CSAGRPLASDTQYF. The CDR3, as DNA: TGCAGTGCTGGGAGACCGCTCGCGTCAGATACGCAGTATTTT.

The genes are TRBV20-1 and TRBJ2-7; no clear D gene. The J call may be mistaken, given a closer DNA end match to TRBJ2-5. The CDR3 runs 13 residues. Germline CDR1 and CDR2: DFQATT and SNEGSKA (reference sequence). The CDR3 nucleotides are TGCAGTGCTCAATGGAGTGATGGAGAGACCCAGTACTTC. Its translation: CSAQWSDGETQYF.

This chain connects TRBV12-3 or TRBV12-4 to TRBJ2-5; possible D gene TRBD2, 7 bases. The CDR3 consists of 14 residues. Deletions cut 3 bases from V and 3 bases from J, with 11 bases between. CDR3 coding DNA: TGTGCCAGCAGTTTCGGGGGGCTAGAAGAGACCCAGTACTTC. It translates to CASSFGGLEETQYF.

The chain recombines TRBV9 with TRBJ2-1; D call uncertain. The germline V gene has CDR1 SGDLS and CDR2 YYNGEE. Trimming removed 0 bases from V and 8 bases from J, with 18 bases in between. The CDR3 length is 16 residues. As DNA, the CDR3 is TGTGCCAGCAGCGTAGGTGATCGGTCGGTCAGCGATGAGCAGTTCTTC. This codes for CASSVGDRSVSDEQFF.

V is TRBV7-6 and J is TRBJ1-4; D remains unclear. The CDR3 totals 15 residues. The germline CDR1 and CDR2 sequences are SGHVS and FNYEAQ. Trimming left V 1 base short and J 2 bases short, with 8 bases between. CDR3 bases: TGTGCCAGCAGCTTAGGTTCGGCTACTAATGAAAAACTGTTTTTT. This encodes CASSLGSATNEKLFF.

The rearrangement uses TRBV7-2 and TRBJ1-5, with D unresolved. The CDR3 is 14 amino acids. Germline lookup yields CDR1 SGHTA and CDR2 FQGNSA. Trimming removed 2 bases from V and 3 bases from J, with 8 bases in between. CDR3 coding DNA: TGTGCCAGCAGCTTATTGTACCCCAATCAGCCCCAGCATTTT. It encodes CASSLLYPNQPQHF.

This clonotype was observed a handful of times. The chain recombines TRBV29-1 with TRBJ2-3; TRBD2 agrees at 14 bases. In germline, CDR1 is SQVTM, CDR2 ANQGSEA. Unmatched junction bases numbered 13, after V lost 4 bases and J lost 4 bases. This CDR3 comprises 18 residues. The CDR3 loop is CSVADKAGTSGRADTQYF. The DNA for the CDR3 is TGCAGCGTTGCCGATAAAGCCGGGACTAGCGGGAGAGCAGATACGCAGTATTTT.

This chain joins TRBV4-2 and TRBJ2-1, with 7 bases that match TRBD2. After removal of 0 bases from V and 3 bases from J, the junction contained 8 bases not matched to a gene. Germline CDR1 is LGHNA and CDR2 is YNFKEQ. This CDR3 comprises 17 residues. The CDR3 here is CASSQDGREWFYNEQFF. DNA of the CDR3: TGTGCCAGCAGCCAAGATGGGAGGGAGTGGTTCTACAATGAGCAGTTCTTC.

The chain uses TRBV7-6 and TRBJ2-1; 16 positions match TRBD2. This CDR3 is built from 22 residues. J lost 6 bases, V lost 6 bases, and 23 bases had no gene match. From germline, CDR1 is SGHVS and CDR2 FNYEAQ. CDR3 in amino acids: CASSLTELTGTSGRAIGNEQFF. For the CDR3, the DNA is TGTGCCAGCAGTCTTACGGAACTAACCGGGACTAGCGGGAGGGCCATTGGCAATGAGCAGTTCTTC. Full variable domain (rest looked up from reference TRBV7-6 and TRBJ2-1): GAGVSQSPRYKVTKRGQDVALRCDPISGHVSLYWYRQALGQGPEFLTYFNYEAQQDKSGLPNDRFSAERPEGSISTLTIQRTEQRDSAMYRCASSLTELTGTSGRAIGNEQFFGPGTRLTVL.

The V call is TRBV28, the J call TRBJ2-3, with 9 bases that match TRBD1. This CDR3 is built from 14 residues. CDR1 and CDR2 (germline): MDHEN, SYDVKM. J lost 4 bases, V lost 5 bases, and 4 bases had no gene match. The CDR3 region is CASSTGGAADTQYF. CDR3 nucleotides: TGTGCCAGCAGTACAGGGGGCGCGGCAGATACGCAGTATTTT.

The chain is built from TRBV29-1 and TRBJ1-2; D ambiguous. Trimming stripped 3 bases from V and 4 bases from J, with 12 bases between. Germline V gene lookup returns CDR1 SQVTM and CDR2 ANQGSEA. This CDR3 is 13 amino acids long. CDR3: CSVEVRTTYGYTF. In DNA, the CDR3 is TGCAGCGTTGAGGTACGGACCACCTATGGCTACACCTTC. The variable domain in full, completed from reference TRBV29-1 and TRBJ1-2, reads SAVISQKPSRDICQRGTSLTIQCQVDSQVTMMFWYRQQPGQSLTLIATANQGSEATYESGFVIDKFPISRPNLTFSTLTVSNMSPEDSSIYLCSVEVRTTYGYTFGSGTRLTVV.

This chain links TRBV5-1 with TRBJ2-3; 14 bases fit TRBD2. The CDR3 consists of 18 residues. The J segment lost 3 bases and the V segment lost 4 bases, leaving 10 bases of the junction unmatched. Germline assignment: CDR1 SGHRS and CDR2 YFSETQ. CDR3: CASSIGTSGRLRTDTQYF. The CDR3 bases are TGCGCCAGCAGCATCGGGACTAGCGGGAGATTGCGAACAGATACGCAGTATTTT.

The chain recombines TRBV11-1 with TRBJ2-1; the D gene is possibly TRBD2 (5 bases). The length of the CDR3 is 15 residues. Per the germline V gene, CDR1 is SGHAT and CDR2 is FQDESV (reference sequence). Deletions cut 1 base from V and 5 bases from J, with 12 bases between. Here the CDR3 reads CASSLGPTINNEQFF. The CDR3 DNA sequence: TGTGCCAGCAGCTTAGGCCCGACTATAAACAATGAGCAGTTCTTC.

The rearrangement uses TRBV9 and TRBJ2-5, with 9 nucleotides matching TRBD2. CDR1 is SGDLS and CDR2 is YYNGEE in the germline V gene. The V gene end was trimmed by 1 base and the J gene end by 5 bases; junction bases not matched to a gene: 12. The CDR3 spans 17 residues. CDR3: CASSVRGSGGVWETQYF. For the CDR3, the DNA is TGTGCCAGCAGCGTAAGGGGTAGCGGGGGAGTATGGGAGACCCAGTACTTC.

In this sample, this clonotype turned up once. The chain uses TRBV19 and TRBJ2-7; TRBD1 matches at 7 bases. This CDR3 is built from 11 residues. The V gene's germline CDR1 is LNHDA and CDR2 SQIVND (reference sequence). With 3 bases clipped from V and 12 bases from J, the junction kept 5 bases outside the gene matches. CDR3 sequence (DNA): TGTGCCAGTAGTATTTCGGGACAGCGGTACTTC. Translation gives CASSISGQRYF.

The chain links TRBV12-3 or TRBV12-4 to TRBJ2-1; 11 bases are a match to TRBD1. Trimming took 5 bases from V and 4 from J; bases not matched to a gene: 7. The CDR3 length is 16 residues. The CDR3 coding sequence is TGTGCCAGCAGTCCGATTGGACAGGGGGCGTACAATGAGCAGTTCTTC. It encodes CASSPIGQGAYNEQFF.

The V call is TRBV6-6, the J call TRBJ2-5; no definite D call. Germline CDR1 and CDR2: MNHNY and SVGAGI (reference sequence). There are 12 residues in the CDR3. V gave up 4 bases and J gave up 3 bases, with 6 bases separating them. The CDR3 reads CASSSQKETQYF. The CDR3 DNA is TGTGCCAGCAGTTCACAAAAAGAGACCCAGTACTTC.

This chain uses TRBV29-1 with TRBJ2-3, with D uncertain. In germline, CDR1 is SQVTM, CDR2 ANQGSEA. The CDR3 consists of 13 residues. V was trimmed by 4 bases and J by 4 bases, leaving 12 bases between them. This chain's CDR3 is CSVAGLDSDTQYF. The CDR3 nucleotides read TGCAGCGTTGCAGGTCTAGACTCAGATACGCAGTATTTT.

This clonotype was seen only once. The chain is built from TRBV7-7 and TRBJ1-1; the match to TRBD1 covers 9 bases. The CDR3 length is 15 residues. Germline V CDR1 and CDR2: SSHAT, FNYEAQ (reference sequence). DNA of the CDR3: TGTGCGCAGAGGACAGGGGAAAGAGTTGCCACTGAAGCTTTCTTT. Protein sequence: CAQRTGERVATEAFF.

This sequence joins TRBV24-1 and TRBJ1-5; no clear D gene. CDR1 is KGHDR and CDR2 is SFDVKD in the germline V gene. The CDR3 has 14 amino acids. V lost 4 bases and J 3 bases, leaving 9 bases between the germline ends. CDR3 sequence reads: CATSENSLNQPQHF. CDR3 nucleotide sequence: TGTGCCACCAGTGAAAACAGTCTCAATCAGCCCCAGCATTTT.

This clonotype was recorded a few times. This chain joins TRBV29-1 and TRBJ1-6; D is perhaps TRBD1 (6 bases). The CDR3 length is 13 residues. Germline CDR1 reads SQVTM; CDR2 reads ANQGSEA. The V gene lost 4 bases and the J gene lost 9 bases, with 13 bases spanning the gap. The CDR3 sequence is CSVGGGEGSPLHF. CDR3 DNA: TGCAGCGTTGGAGGGGGAGAGGGTTCACCCCTCCACTTT. Complete variable domain (other parts from reference TRBV29-1 and TRBJ1-6): SAVISQKPSRDICQRGTSLTIQCQVDSQVTMMFWYRQQPGQSLTLIATANQGSEATYESGFVIDKFPISRPNLTFSTLTVSNMSPEDSSIYLCSVGGGEGSPLHFGNGTRLTVT.

This sequence joins TRBV5-5 and TRBJ2-1; a possible D gene is TRBD2 (6 bases). Germline CDR1 SGHKS, CDR2 YYEKEE (reference sequence). There are 14 residues in the CDR3. Trimming left V 4 bases short and J 10 bases short, with 18 bases between. This chain's CDR3 is CASSEGGTVMEQFF. The CDR3 DNA is TGTGCCAGCAGCGAAGGCGGGACGGTCATGGAGCAGTTCTTC.

V is TRBV7-9 and J is TRBJ2-5; possibly TRBD2 for D (5 bases). CDR1 is SEHNR and CDR2 is FQNEAQ in the germline V gene (reference sequence). This CDR3 is built from 15 residues. The germline V and J ends were trimmed by 5 bases and 5 bases, with 18 bases remaining between them. The CDR3 DNA reads as TGTGCCAGCAGCCCCCCCGCGAGCTCGGGGGAGACCCAGTACTTC. It yields the protein CASSPPASSGETQYF.

The chain couples TRBV4-2 to TRBJ2-5; D remains unclear. V was trimmed by 0 bases and J by 7 bases, leaving 9 bases between them. CDR3 length: 13 amino acids. Germline-derived CDR1 and CDR2 are LGHNA and YNFKEQ. The CDR3 is CASSQDAAATQYF. The CDR3 bases are TGTGCCAGCAGCCAAGATGCGGCGGCGACCCAGTACTTC.

This clonotype appeared once. V is TRBV14 and J is TRBJ2-1; 7 bases align to TRBD2. V was clipped by 10 bases and J by 9 bases; unmatched bases: 18. Germline V gene sequence: CDR1 SGHDN, CDR2 FVKESK. The CDR3 extends over 15 amino acids. CDR3 residues: CATQPGLPVGCEQFF. CDR3 in DNA: TGTGCCACCCAACCGGGACTACCCGTTGGCTGTGAGCAGTTCTTC.

This clonotype was seen a few times. The V gene is TRBV15, the J gene TRBJ2-7; TRBD2 aligns across 9 bases. Looked up from germline, CDR1 is LNHNV and CDR2 is YYDKDF (reference sequence). The CDR3 sequence is 15 residues long. V shed 1 base, J shed 1 base, and the junction held 2 bases outside the gene matches. DNA of the CDR3: TGTGCCACCAGCAGAGCGGGACTAGCTTCCTACGAGCAGTACTTC. Protein product: CATSRAGLASYEQYF.

V gene TRBV20-1 combines with J gene TRBJ2-1; tentatively, D is TRBD2 (6 bases). This CDR3 region has 15 residues. V lost 1 base to trimming and J lost 13 bases, with 23 bases between them. Germline V gives CDR1 DFQATT, CDR2 SNEGSKA (reference sequence). The CDR3 is CSARGPGTSGETQFF. DNA of the CDR3: TGCAGTGCTAGAGGCCCAGGGACTTCGGGAGAGACCCAGTTCTTC.

CDR3 sequence (DNA): TGTGCCAGCAGCTTAACTTTTAGGTCCCGAAACATTCAGTACTTC. Translating it yields CASSLTFRSRNIQYF. The chain has TRBV7-2 and TRBJ2-4; D gene ambiguous. V lost 2 bases, J lost 6 bases, and 14 bases lay in between. Per the germline V gene, CDR1 is SGHTA and CDR2 is FQGNSA. The CDR3 has 15 amino acids.

In this sample, this clonotype turned up once. This sequence joins TRBV14 and TRBJ1-1; D is unclear. The CDR3 sequence is 16 residues long. The V end lost 3 bases, the J end lost 0 bases, and 14 bases lay between the germline ends. CDR1 is SGHDN, CDR2 FVKESK, per germline. The CDR3 sequence is CASSHISDRLNTEAFF. CDR3 nucleotide sequence: TGTGCCAGCAGCCATATAAGTGATCGATTGAACACTGAAGCTTTCTTT. Supplemented by reference TRBV14 and TRBJ1-1, the full variable domain reads EAGVTQFPSHSVIEKGQTVTLRCDPISGHDNLYWYRRVMGKEIKFLLHFVKESKQDESGMPNNRFLAERTGGTYSTLKVQPAELEDSGVYFCASSHISDRLNTEAFFGQGTRLTVV.

The CDR3 region has the DNA TGTGCCAGCAGCTTAGGGCAGTCCAAAAACATTCAGTACTTC. It yields the protein CASSLGQSKNIQYF. The chain is built from TRBV7-9 and TRBJ2-4; D not resolved. Germline V gene sequence: CDR1 SEHNR, CDR2 FQNEAQ (reference sequence). V dropped 1 base and J dropped 2 bases, with 6 bases sitting between them. CDR3 length: 14 residues. The whole variable domain, remainder taken from reference TRBV7-9 and TRBJ2-4, is DTGVSQNPRHKITKRGQNVTFRCDPISEHNRLYWYRQTLGQGPEFLTYFQNEAQLEKSRLLSDRFSAERPKGSFSTLEIQRTEQGDSAMYLCASSLGQSKNIQYFGAGTRLSVL.

The chain combines TRBV12-3 or TRBV12-4 with TRBJ1-1; D may be TRBD1 (5 bases). V lost 4 bases and J lost 3, with 9 bases in between. The CDR3 is 13 amino acids. The CDR3 region has the DNA TGTGCCAGCAGTTCCGGGGGTCACACTGAAGCTTTCTTT. Translation gives CASSSGGHTEAFF.